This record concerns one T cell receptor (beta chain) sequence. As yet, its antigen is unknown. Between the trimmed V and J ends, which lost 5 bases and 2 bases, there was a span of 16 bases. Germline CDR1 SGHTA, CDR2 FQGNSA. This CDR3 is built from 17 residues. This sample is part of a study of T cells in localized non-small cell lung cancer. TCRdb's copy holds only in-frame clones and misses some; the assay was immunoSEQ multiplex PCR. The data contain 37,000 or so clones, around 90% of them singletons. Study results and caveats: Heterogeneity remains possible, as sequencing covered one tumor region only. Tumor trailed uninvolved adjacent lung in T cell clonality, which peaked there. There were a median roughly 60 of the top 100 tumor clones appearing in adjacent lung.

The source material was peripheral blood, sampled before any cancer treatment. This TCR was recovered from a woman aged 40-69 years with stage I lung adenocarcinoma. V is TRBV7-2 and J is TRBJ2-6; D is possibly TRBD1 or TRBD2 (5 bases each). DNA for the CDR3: TGTGCCAGCAGCCGCCGGGGCAGGGCCACTGGGGCCAACGTCCTGACTTTC. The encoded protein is CASSRRGRATGANVLTF. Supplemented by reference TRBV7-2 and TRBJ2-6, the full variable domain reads GAGVSQSPSNKVTEKGKDVELRCDPISGHTALYWYRQSLGQGLEFLIYFQGNSAPDKSGLPSDRFSAERTGGSVSTLTIQRTQQEDSAVYLCASSRRGRATGANVLTFGAGSRLTVL.